This TCR beta chain was sequenced in a study of T cell responses to AZD1222 COVID-19 vaccine. Background on the study: Timing groups of about 4 and about 12 weeks for second doses were pooled.

Germline V gene sequence: CDR1 ENHRY, CDR2 SYGVKD. This CDR3 has 14 residues. Trimming left V 0 bases short and J 5 bases short, with 10 bases between. Clones were sequenced by immunoSEQ multiplex PCR, and TCRdb holds only the in-frame ones, with some missing. This table has about 180,000 clones, roughly 92% appearing once. Study-wide results and limits: The repertoires were collected only after the peak T cell response.

A note on this clone: As yet, its antigen is unknown.

The clonotype originates from an adult in good health. The sample consisted of peripheral blood, taken on day 0 of AZD1222 vaccination. The rearrangement links TRBV10-3 to TRBJ1-2; possibly TRBD1 for D (6 bases). For the CDR3, the DNA is TGTGCCATCAGTGAGTCTCAGACAGGTTATGGCTACACCTTC. As protein: CAISESQTGYGYTF.